One T cell receptor beta chain is described in this entry. Isolated RNA was reverse transcribed in full, so expressed TCRB transcripts were sequenced. Around 3.57 million reads was the average for naive, central memory and regulatory T cell samples. Libraries were prepared by immunoSEQ multiplex PCR; TCRdb keeps only in-frame clonotypes and omits some of them. The sample consists of 150,000 to 160,000 clones, 11% of them appearing once. The sample belongs to a study of beta chain features in type 1 diabetes. V was pared by 5 bases and J by 0 bases, with 10 bases between. CDR1 and CDR2 (germline): SGHTA, FQGNSA. CDR3 size: 14 residues.

The V gene is TRBV7-2, the J gene TRBJ1-1, with D unresolved. The TCR originated in a man aged 18 to 30 in good health. The sample consisted of central memory CD4+ T cells from blood. CDR3 nucleotide sequence: TGTGCCAGCAGCCCTTTTAGGGTGAACACTGAAGCTTTCTTT. Its protein is CASSPFRVNTEAFF.